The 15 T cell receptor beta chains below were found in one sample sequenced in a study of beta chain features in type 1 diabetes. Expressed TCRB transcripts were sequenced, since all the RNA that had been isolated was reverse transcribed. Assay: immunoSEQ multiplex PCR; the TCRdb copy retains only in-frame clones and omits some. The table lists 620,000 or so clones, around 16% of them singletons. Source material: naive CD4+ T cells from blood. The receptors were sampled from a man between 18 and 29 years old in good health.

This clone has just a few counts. CDR3 protein: CSVRQTGNTEAFF. The CDR3 DNA is TGCAGCGTCAGACAGACAGGGAACACTGAAGCTTTCTTT. V gene TRBV29-1 combines with J gene TRBJ1-1; perhaps TRBD1 as D (6 bases). V lost 6 bases and J 1 base, leaving 12 bases between the germline ends. The CDR3 length is 13 residues. Germline V gives CDR1 SQVTM, CDR2 ANQGSEA.

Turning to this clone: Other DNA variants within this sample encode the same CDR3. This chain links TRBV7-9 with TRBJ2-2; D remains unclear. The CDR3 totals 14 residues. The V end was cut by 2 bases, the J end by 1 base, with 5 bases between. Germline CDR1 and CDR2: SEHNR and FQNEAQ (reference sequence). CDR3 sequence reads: CASSLTGNTGELFF. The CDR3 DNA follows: TGTGCCAGCAGCTTAACGGGGAACACCGGGGAGCTGTTTTTT.

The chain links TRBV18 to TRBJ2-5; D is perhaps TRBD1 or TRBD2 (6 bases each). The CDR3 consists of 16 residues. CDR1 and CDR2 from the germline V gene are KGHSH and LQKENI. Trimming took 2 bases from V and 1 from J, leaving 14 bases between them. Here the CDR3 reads CASSPGQGTLQETQYF. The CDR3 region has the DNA TGTGCCAGCTCACCAGGGCAGGGGACTCTCCAAGAGACCCAGTACTTC.

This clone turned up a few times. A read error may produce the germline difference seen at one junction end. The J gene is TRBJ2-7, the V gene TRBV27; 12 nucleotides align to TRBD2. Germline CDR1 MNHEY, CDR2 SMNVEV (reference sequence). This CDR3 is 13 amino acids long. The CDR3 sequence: CAGLAGFFCEQYF. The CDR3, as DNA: TGCGCCGGACTAGCGGGATTTTTTTGCGAGCAGTACTTC.

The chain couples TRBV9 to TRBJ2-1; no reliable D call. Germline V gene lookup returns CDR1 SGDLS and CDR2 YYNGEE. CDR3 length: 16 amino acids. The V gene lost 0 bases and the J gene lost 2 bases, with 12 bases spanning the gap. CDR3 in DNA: TGTGCCAGCAGCGTAGCCATTGGCGGACCCTACAATGAGCAGTTCTTC. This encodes CASSVAIGGPYNEQFF.

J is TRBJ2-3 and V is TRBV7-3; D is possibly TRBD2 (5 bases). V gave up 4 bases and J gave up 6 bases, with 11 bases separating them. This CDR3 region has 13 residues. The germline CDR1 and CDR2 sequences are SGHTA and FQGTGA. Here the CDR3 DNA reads TGTGCCAGCAGCTCCCCGGGCGGGGATACGCAGTATTTT. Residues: CASSSPGGDTQYF. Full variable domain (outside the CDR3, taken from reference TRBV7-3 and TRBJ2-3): GAGVSQTPSNKVTEKGKYVELRCDPISGHTALYWYRQSLGQGPEFLIYFQGTGAADDSGLPNDRFFAVRPEGSVSTLKIQRTERGDSAVYLCASSSPGGDTQYFGPGTRLTVL.

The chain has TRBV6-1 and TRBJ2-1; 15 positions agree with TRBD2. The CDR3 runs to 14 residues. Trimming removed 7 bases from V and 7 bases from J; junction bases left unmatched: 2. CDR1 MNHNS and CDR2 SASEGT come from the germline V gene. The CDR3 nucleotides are TGTGCCAGCATCGGGACTAGCGGGAGGAATGAGCAGTTCTTC. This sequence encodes CASIGTSGRNEQFF.

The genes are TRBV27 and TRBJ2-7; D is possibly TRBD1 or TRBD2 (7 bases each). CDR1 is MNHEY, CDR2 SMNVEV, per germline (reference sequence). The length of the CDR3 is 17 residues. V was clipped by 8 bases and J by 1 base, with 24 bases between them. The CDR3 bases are TGTGCCAGCCGGTCATGGGGGAGGGGGCTCGTTTCCTACGAGCAGTACTTC. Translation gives CASRSWGRGLVSYEQYF.

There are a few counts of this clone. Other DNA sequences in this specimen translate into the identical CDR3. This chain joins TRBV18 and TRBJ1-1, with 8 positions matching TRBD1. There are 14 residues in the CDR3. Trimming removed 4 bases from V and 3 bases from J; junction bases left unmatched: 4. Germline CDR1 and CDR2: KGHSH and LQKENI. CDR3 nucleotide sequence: TGTGCCAGCTCACGCGACAGGGGTGACACTGAAGCTTTCTTT. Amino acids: CASSRDRGDTEAFF.

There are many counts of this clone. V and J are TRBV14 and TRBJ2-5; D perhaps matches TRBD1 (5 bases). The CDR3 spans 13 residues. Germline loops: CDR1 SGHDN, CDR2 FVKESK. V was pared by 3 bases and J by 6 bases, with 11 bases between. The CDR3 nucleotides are TGTGCCAGCAGCCAGGGGCCACCCCAGACCCAGTACTTC. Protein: CASSQGPPQTQYF.

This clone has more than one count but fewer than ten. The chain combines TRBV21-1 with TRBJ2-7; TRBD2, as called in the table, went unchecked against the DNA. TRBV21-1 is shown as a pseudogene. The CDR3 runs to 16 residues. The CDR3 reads CASSPPTSGRGYEQYF. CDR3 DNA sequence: TGTGCCAGCAGCCCCCCGACTAGCGGGAGGGGATACGAGCAGTACTTC.

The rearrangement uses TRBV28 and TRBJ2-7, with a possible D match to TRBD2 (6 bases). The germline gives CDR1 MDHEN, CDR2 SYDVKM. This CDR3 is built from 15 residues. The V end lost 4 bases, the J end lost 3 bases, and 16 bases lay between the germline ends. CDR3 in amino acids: CASSSRGTGDYEQYF. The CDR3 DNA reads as TGTGCCAGCAGTTCGCGCGGGACGGGAGACTACGAGCAGTACTTC. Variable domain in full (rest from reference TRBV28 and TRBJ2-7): DVKVTQSSRYLVKRTGEKVFLECVQDMDHENMFWYRQDPGLGLRLIYFSYDVKMKEKGDIPEGYSVSREKKERFSLILESASTNQTSMYLCASSSRGTGDYEQYFGPGTRLTVT.

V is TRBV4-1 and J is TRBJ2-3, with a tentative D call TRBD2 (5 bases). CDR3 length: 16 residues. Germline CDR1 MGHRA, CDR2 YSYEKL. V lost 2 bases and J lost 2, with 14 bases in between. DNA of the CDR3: TGCGCCAGCAGCCAACTAGCTCGTAGCGACACAGATACGCAGTATTTT. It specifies CASSQLARSDTDTQYF.

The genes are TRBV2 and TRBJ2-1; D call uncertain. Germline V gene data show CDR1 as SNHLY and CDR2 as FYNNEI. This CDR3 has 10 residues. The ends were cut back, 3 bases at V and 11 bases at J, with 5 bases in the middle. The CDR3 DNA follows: TGTGCCAGCAGTGAGGGGAAGCAGTTCTTC. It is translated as CASSEGKQFF. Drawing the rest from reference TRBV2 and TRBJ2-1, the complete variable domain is EPEVTQTPSHQVTQMGQEVILRCVPISNHLYFYWYRQILGQKVEFLVSFYNNEISEKSEIFDDQFSVERPDGSNFTLKIRSTKLEDSAMYFCASSEGKQFFGPGTRLTVL.

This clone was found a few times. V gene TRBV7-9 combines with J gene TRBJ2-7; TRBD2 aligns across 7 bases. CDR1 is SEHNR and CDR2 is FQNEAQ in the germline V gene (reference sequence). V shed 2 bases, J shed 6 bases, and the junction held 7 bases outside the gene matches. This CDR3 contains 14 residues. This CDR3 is CASSLNAGEGEQYF. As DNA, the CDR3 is TGTGCCAGCAGCTTAAACGCCGGGGAGGGCGAGCAGTACTTC.